This T cell receptor beta chain is drawn from a study of blood T cells in healthy people across ages. Findings and limits, study-wide: From one million sequenced T cells, diversity estimates were lower bounds. A conclusive naive versus antigen-experienced comparison was prevented by the unsorted PBMCs.

The germline V gene has CDR1 SGHTA and CDR2 FQGNSA. Trimming removed 1 base from V and 6 bases from J, with 10 bases in between. The CDR3 sequence is 14 residues long. Primers used in a second PCR of about 6 to 11 cycles were a sample-barcoded 5' primer and a J-beta primer mix. MiXCR, run by TCRdb on the 5' RACE reads, gives a single entry per CDR3 protein. The table includes some 920,000 distinct CDR3 sequences, 45% to 60% detected once. On this clonotype itself: As yet, its antigen is unknown.

The chain joins TRBV7-2 to TRBJ2-4; unclear D gene. Specimen: blood. The clonotype was recovered from a woman aged 55-70 years in good health. CDR3 sequence reads: CASSLGGSLNIQYF. The CDR3 coding sequence is TGTGCCAGCAGCTTAGGCGGAAGTCTAAACATTCAGTACTTC.